These 23 T cell receptor beta chains originate from one sample sequenced in a study of T-cell memory formation after mild COVID-19. One entry per CDR3 protein, called by TCRdb with MiXCR from the 5' RACE reads. This table holds about 310,000 distinct CDR3 sequences, approximately 19% found once. Sequences were obtained from PBMCs or a T cell subset sorted from them (not recorded which). These receptors originate from a man between 18 and 35 years old who had mild COVID-19 (a few samples of this study predate the infection). Cell type and time point are not known.

This chain joins TRBV12-3 or TRBV12-4 and TRBJ2-7; D perhaps matches TRBD2 (7 bases). V lost 5 bases and J 6 bases, leaving 26 bases between the germline ends. The CDR3 extends over 17 amino acids. The CDR3 here is CASSPLGGDAARLEQYF. CDR3 in DNA: TGTGCCAGCAGTCCGCTAGGGGGGGACGCTGCCCGCCTCGAGCAGTACTTC.

The gene calls are TRBV11-2 and TRBJ1-2; D ambiguous. This CDR3 region has 11 residues. Germline CDR1 reads SGHAT; CDR2 reads FQNNGV. Between the trimmed V and J ends, which lost 0 bases and 8 bases, there was a span of 4 bases. As DNA, the CDR3 is TGTGCCAGCAGCTTAGAGGTCGGCTACACCTTC. Protein product: CASSLEVGYTF.

This clonotype was seen ten or more times. This chain uses TRBV4-2 with TRBJ2-5, with D unresolved. The V end was cut by 1 base, the J end by 5 bases, with 8 bases between. Germline lookup yields CDR1 LGHNA and CDR2 YNFKEQ. CDR3 size: 13 residues. CDR3 DNA: TGTGCCAGCAGCCAAGTGGTGCAGGAGACCCAGTACTTC. Encoded protein: CASSQVVQETQYF.

The chain employs TRBV29-1 and TRBJ2-5; 10 bases are shared with TRBD1. The germline CDR1 and CDR2 sequences are SQVTM and ANQGSEA. The junction had 0 bases not matched to a gene; V was cut back by 4 bases and J by 4 bases. This CDR3 is built from 12 residues. In nucleotides, the CDR3 is TGCAGCGTTGGACAGGGGGCAGAGACCCAGTACTTC. This sequence encodes CSVGQGAETQYF.

This sequence joins TRBV6-5 and TRBJ1-2; D may be TRBD1 (6 bases). Germline lookup yields CDR1 MNHEY and CDR2 SVGAGI. The CDR3 spans 13 residues. V lost 2 bases, J lost 8 bases, and 12 bases lay in between. CDR3 region: CASSYTGTQGYTF. CDR3 DNA sequence: TGTGCCAGCAGTTACACGGGGACACAAGGCTACACCTTC.

The chain carries TRBV7-6 and TRBJ1-1; D uncertain. Trimming shortened V by 6 bases and J by 5 bases, and 10 bases separated the two germline ends. CDR1 is SGHVS, CDR2 FNYEAQ, per germline. The CDR3 has 12 amino acids. Here the CDR3 reads CASSEGGTEAFF. The CDR3 nucleotides are TGTGCCAGCAGTGAGGGAGGAACTGAAGCTTTCTTT.

This clonotype turned up a few times. The CDR3 sequence: CASRDRGTDTQYF. CDR3 DNA sequence: TGCGCCAGCAGAGACAGGGGCACAGATACGCAGTATTTT. The genes are TRBV10-2 and TRBJ2-3; 7 bases are shared with TRBD1. Unmatched junction bases numbered 1, after V lost 6 bases and J lost 1 base. Germline lookup yields CDR1 WSHSY and CDR2 SAAADI. This CDR3 contains 13 residues.

This clonotype was counted a few times. V and J are TRBV6-2 or TRBV6-3 and TRBJ2-1, with 7 bases lining up with TRBD2. After removal of 6 bases from V and 7 bases from J, the junction contained 6 bases not matched to a gene. There are 13 residues in the CDR3. Germline lookup yields CDR1 MNHEY and CDR2 SVGEGT. The CDR3 DNA reads as TGTGCCAGCAGCCGGACTAGTGAGAATGAGCAGTTCTTC. As protein: CASSRTSENEQFF.

The sample holds a few counts of this clonotype. The V and J genes are TRBV6-6 and TRBJ1-6; TRBD1 agrees at 7 bases. The CDR3 sequence is 16 residues long. V lost 6 bases, J lost 3 bases, and 8 bases stayed unmatched. The V gene's germline CDR1 is MNHNY and CDR2 SVGAGI (reference sequence). The chain's CDR3 is CASSPRGQSYNSPLHF. CDR3 coding DNA: TGTGCCAGCAGCCCGAGGGGACAGAGCTATAATTCACCCCTCCACTTT.

This sequence joins TRBV7-2 and TRBJ1-2; D is uncertain. Trimming stripped 5 bases from V and 5 bases from J, with 12 bases between. This CDR3 spans 13 amino acids. Germline V lookup: CDR1 SGHTA, CDR2 FQGNSA. The CDR3 here is CASSPGPHYGYTF. In DNA, the CDR3 is TGTGCCAGCAGCCCCGGGCCTCATTATGGCTACACCTTC.

The chain has TRBV4-3 and TRBJ2-1, with D hard to call. V was pared by 0 bases and J by 9 bases, with 12 bases between. Germline assignment: CDR1 LGHNA and CDR2 YSLEER. CDR3 size: 14 residues. CDR3 in amino acids: CASSQDRASPEQFF. The CDR3 nucleotides are TGCGCCAGCAGCCAAGATCGGGCGTCTCCTGAGCAGTTCTTC.

The table lists this clonotype with a few counts. Written as DNA, the CDR3 is TGTGCCAGCAGCCCGGGACGCCATGAGCAGTTCTTC. Protein product: CASSPGRHEQFF. V usage is TRBV7-9 and J usage is TRBJ2-1; D may be TRBD1 or TRBD2 (5 bases each). The CDR3 is 12 amino acids. V was cut by 5 bases and J by 8 bases, with 10 bases left in between. Germline V gene data show CDR1 as SEHNR and CDR2 as FQNEAQ (reference sequence). The complete variable domain, with remaining parts taken from reference TRBV7-9 and TRBJ2-1, reads DTGVSQNPRHKITKRGQNVTFRCDPISEHNRLYWYRQTLGQGPEFLTYFQNEAQLEKSRLLSDRFSAERPKGSFSTLEIQRTEQGDSAMYLCASSPGRHEQFFGPGTRLTVL.

This clonotype was seen repeatedly, ten times or more. The chain links TRBV18 to TRBJ2-1, with D perhaps given as TRBD1 or TRBD2 (5 bases each). Trimming left V 3 bases short and J 9 bases short, with 15 bases between. The CDR3 is made up of 14 amino acids. Germline CDR1 is KGHSH and CDR2 is LQKENI. The CDR3 is CASSPGRSVGEQFF. The DNA of the CDR3 is TGTGCCAGCTCACCGGGACGTAGCGTCGGTGAGCAGTTCTTC.

This clonotype was recorded many times. The J gene is TRBJ2-3, the V gene TRBV5-1, with D unclear. Germline V lookup: CDR1 SGHRS, CDR2 YFSETQ. This CDR3 is 14 amino acids long. The V gene lost 5 bases and the J gene lost 0 bases, with 10 bases spanning the gap. The CDR3 reads CASRERPSTDTQYF. CDR3 bases: TGCGCCAGCAGGGAACGTCCTAGCACAGATACGCAGTATTTT. The variable domain in full, completed from reference TRBV5-1 and TRBJ2-3, reads KAGVTQTPRYLIKTRGQQVTLSCSPISGHRSVSWYQQTPGQGLQFLFEYFSETQRNKGNFPGRFSGRQFSNSRSEMNVSTLELGDSALYLCASRERPSTDTQYFGPGTRLTVL.

There are a few counts of this clonotype. The gene calls are TRBV7-8 and TRBJ2-1; perhaps TRBD2 as D (6 bases). The CDR3 is made up of 12 amino acids. V lost 10 bases to trimming and J lost 8 bases, with 15 bases between them. CDR1 is SGHVS and CDR2 is FQNEAQ in the germline V gene. The CDR3 spells CATAGGFYEQFF. The CDR3 coding sequence is TGTGCCACCGCTGGGGGGTTTTATGAGCAGTTCTTC.

This chain joins TRBV12-3 or TRBV12-4 and TRBJ1-3, with 7 bases matching TRBD1. J was trimmed by 0 bases and V by 7 bases; bases with no gene match: 9. The CDR3 covers 16 residues. CDR3 DNA sequence: TGTGCCAGCACCCTGGACAGGCCTTACTCTGGAAACACCATATATTTT. Its protein product is CASTLDRPYSGNTIYF.

On this clonotype itself: A read error may be the cause here, since a much bigger clone is one base away. This chain uses TRBV12-3 or TRBV12-4 with TRBJ2-5; D unclear. The CDR3 runs to 13 residues. V dropped 6 bases and J dropped 7 bases, with 15 bases sitting between them. The CDR3 reads CASSQRSSGTQYF. DNA of the CDR3: TGTGCCAGCAGCCAAAGATCGTCCGGGACCCAGTACTTC.

The chain couples TRBV5-1 to TRBJ1-5; D is possibly TRBD1 (6 bases). The CDR3 is 16 residues long. Germline-derived CDR1 and CDR2 are SGHRS and YFSETQ. Trimming stripped 4 bases from V and 5 bases from J, with 19 bases between. Here the CDR3 reads CASSPEPQGFHQPQHF. CDR3 coding DNA: TGCGCCAGCAGCCCGGAACCTCAGGGGTTTCATCAGCCCCAGCATTTT.

This chain uses TRBV20-1 with TRBJ1-1; D unresolved. The ends were cut back, 0 bases at V and 7 bases at J, with 9 bases in the middle. CDR1 and CDR2 from the germline V gene are DFQATT and SNEGSKA (reference sequence). The CDR3 length is 12 residues. This chain's CDR3 is CSARDLEGEAFF. As DNA, the CDR3 is TGCAGTGCTAGAGATCTCGAGGGTGAAGCTTTCTTT.

A few counts support this clonotype. The chain has TRBV5-1 and TRBJ2-1, with 9 bases identical to TRBD2. CDR1 is SGHRS and CDR2 is YFSETQ in the germline V gene. CDR3 size: 16 residues. V was pared by 4 bases and J by 4 bases, with 9 bases of the junction left unmatched. The CDR3 is CASSLGSSGGYNEQFF. The CDR3 DNA reads TGCGCCAGCAGCCTAGGGTCCAGCGGGGGGTACAATGAGCAGTTCTTC.

The chain combines TRBV5-1 with TRBJ2-7, with 9 bases matching TRBD1. The CDR3 extends over 16 amino acids. V lost 4 bases to trimming and J lost 3 bases; unmatched junction nucleotides: 11. Germline assignment: CDR1 SGHRS and CDR2 YFSETQ. The DNA of the CDR3 is TGCGCCAGCAGCCCAGGGGGACAGGGTATTTTCTACGAGCAGTACTTC. This translates into CASSPGGQGIFYEQYF.

The rearrangement uses TRBV5-1 and TRBJ1-1, with 8 bases aligning to TRBD1. This CDR3 spans 17 amino acids. The J segment lost 4 bases and the V segment lost 1 base, leaving 12 bases of the junction unmatched. CDR1 SGHRS and CDR2 YFSETQ come from the germline V gene. CDR3 loop: CASSLWGGVQGVTEAFF. The CDR3 DNA reads TGCGCCAGCAGCTTGTGGGGTGGGGTACAGGGGGTCACTGAAGCTTTCTTT.

This clonotype has only a few counts. This chain connects TRBV12-3 or TRBV12-4 to TRBJ1-1, with 9 bases aligning to TRBD1. The junction had 14 bases not matched to a gene; V was cut back by 5 bases and J by 4 bases. The CDR3 length is 17 residues. For the CDR3, the DNA is TGTGCCAGCAGTCTCCCAGGGGGGACAGGGTGGGTCACTGAAGCTTTCTTT. Its translation is CASSLPGGTGWVTEAFF.